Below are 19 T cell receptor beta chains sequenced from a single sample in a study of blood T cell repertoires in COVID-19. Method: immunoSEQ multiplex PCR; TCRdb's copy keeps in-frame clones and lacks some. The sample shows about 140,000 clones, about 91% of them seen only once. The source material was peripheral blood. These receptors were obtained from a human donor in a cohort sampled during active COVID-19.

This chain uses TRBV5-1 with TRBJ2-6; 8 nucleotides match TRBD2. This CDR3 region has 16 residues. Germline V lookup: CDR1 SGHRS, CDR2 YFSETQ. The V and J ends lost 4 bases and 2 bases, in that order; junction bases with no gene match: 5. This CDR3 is CASSSREGTGANVLTF. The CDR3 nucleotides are TGCGCCAGCAGCAGCCGGGAGGGTACTGGGGCCAACGTCCTGACTTTC.

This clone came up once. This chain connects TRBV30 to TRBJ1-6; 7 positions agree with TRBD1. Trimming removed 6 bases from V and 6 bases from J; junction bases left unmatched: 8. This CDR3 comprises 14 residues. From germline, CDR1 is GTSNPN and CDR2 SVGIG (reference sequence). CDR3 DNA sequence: TGTGCCTGCTTGAGGGACAGTGCTAATTCACCCCTCCACTTT. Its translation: CACLRDSANSPLHF.

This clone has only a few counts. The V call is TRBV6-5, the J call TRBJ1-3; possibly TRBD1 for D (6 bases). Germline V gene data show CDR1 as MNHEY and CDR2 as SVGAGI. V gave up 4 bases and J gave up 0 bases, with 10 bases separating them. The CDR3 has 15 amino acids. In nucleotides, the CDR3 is TGTGCCAGCAGTTTCCAGGGGAGCTCTGGAAACACCATATATTTT. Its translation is CASSFQGSSGNTIYF.

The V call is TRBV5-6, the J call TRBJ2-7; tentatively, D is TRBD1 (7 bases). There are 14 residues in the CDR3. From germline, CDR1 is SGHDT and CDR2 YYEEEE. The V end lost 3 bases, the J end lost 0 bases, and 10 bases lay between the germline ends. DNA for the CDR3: TGTGCCAGCAGCTGGCGGGACAGCTCCTACGAGCAGTACTTC. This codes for CASSWRDSSYEQYF. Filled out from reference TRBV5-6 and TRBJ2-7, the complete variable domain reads DAGVTQSPTHLIKTRGQQVTLRCSPKSGHDTVSWYQQALGQGPQFIFQYYEEEERQRGNFPDRFSGHQFPNYSSELNVNALLLGDSALYLCASSWRDSSYEQYFGPGTRLTVT.

The CDR3, as DNA: TGTGCCAGCAGTCCAGGCCCTGAAGAGACCCAGTACTTC. As protein: CASSPGPEETQYF. The V and J genes are TRBV28 and TRBJ2-5; the D is unclear. The CDR3 covers 13 residues. Germline V CDR1 and CDR2: MDHEN, SYDVKM. The V end lost 5 bases, the J end lost 3 bases, and 10 bases lay between the germline ends.

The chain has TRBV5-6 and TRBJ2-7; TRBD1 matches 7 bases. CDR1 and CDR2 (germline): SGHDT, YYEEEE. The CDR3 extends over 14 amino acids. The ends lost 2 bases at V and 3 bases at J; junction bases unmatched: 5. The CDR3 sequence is CASSFDRDLYEQYF. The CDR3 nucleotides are TGTGCCAGCAGCTTTGACAGGGACCTCTACGAGCAGTACTTC.

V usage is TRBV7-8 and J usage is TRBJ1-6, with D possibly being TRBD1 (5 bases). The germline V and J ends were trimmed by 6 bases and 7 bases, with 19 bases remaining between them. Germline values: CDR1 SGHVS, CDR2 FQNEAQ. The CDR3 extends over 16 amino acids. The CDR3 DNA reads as TGTGCCAGCAGTCTAAACACCGGGACTCCAAATTCACCCCTCCACTTT. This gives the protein CASSLNTGTPNSPLHF.

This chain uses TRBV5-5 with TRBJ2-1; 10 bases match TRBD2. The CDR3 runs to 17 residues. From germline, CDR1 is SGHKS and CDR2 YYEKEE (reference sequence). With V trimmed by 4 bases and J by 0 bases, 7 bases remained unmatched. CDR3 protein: CASSRTSGESSYNEQFF. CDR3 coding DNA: TGTGCCAGCAGCAGGACTAGCGGAGAGAGCTCCTACAATGAGCAGTTCTTC.

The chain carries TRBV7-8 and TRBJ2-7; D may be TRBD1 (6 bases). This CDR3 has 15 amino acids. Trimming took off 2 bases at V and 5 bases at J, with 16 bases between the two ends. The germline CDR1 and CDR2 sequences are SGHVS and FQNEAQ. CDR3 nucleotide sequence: TGTGCCAGCAGCTTAAGTCGGGCAGGGGCACACGAGCAGTACTTC. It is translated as CASSLSRAGAHEQYF.

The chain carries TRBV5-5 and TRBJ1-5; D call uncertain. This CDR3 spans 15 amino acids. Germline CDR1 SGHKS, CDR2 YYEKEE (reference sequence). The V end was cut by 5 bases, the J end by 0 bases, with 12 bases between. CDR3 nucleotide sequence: TGTGCCAGCAGGAGGGCCCTGAATAGCAATCAGCCCCAGCATTTT. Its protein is CASRRALNSNQPQHF. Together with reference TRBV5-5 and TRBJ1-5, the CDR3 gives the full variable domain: DAGVTQSPTHLIKTRGQQVTLRCSPISGHKSVSWYQQVLGQGPQFIFQYYEKEERGRGNFPDRFSARQFPNYSSELNVNALLLGDSALYLCASRRALNSNQPQHFGDGTRLSIL.

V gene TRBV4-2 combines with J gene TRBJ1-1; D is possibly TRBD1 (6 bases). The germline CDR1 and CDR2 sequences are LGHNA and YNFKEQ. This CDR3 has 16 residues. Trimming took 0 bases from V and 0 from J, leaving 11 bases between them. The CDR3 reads CASSQDPGQLNTEAFF. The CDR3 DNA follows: TGTGCCAGCAGCCAAGACCCCGGACAGTTGAACACTGAAGCTTTCTTT.

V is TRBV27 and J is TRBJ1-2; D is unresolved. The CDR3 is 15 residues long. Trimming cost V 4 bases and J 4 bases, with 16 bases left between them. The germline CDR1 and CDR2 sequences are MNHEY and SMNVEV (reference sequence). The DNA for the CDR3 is TGTGCCAGCAGTTCGTTAGAGCGGGTCGGCTATGGCTACACCTTC. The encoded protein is CASSSLERVGYGYTF.

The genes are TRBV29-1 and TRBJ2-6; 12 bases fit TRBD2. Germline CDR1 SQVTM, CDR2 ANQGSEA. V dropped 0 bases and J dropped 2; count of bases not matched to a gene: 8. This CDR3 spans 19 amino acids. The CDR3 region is CSVEDPLAGGPPGANVLTF. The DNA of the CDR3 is TGCAGCGTTGAAGACCCCCTAGCGGGGGGGCCCCCTGGGGCCAACGTCCTGACTTTC.

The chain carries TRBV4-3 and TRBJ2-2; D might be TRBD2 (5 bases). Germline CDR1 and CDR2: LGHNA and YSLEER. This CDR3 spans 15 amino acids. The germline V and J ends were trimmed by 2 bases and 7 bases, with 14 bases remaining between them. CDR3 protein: CASSQMGASGGELFF. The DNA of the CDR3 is TGCGCCAGCAGCCAAATGGGAGCGAGCGGCGGGGAGCTGTTTTTT.

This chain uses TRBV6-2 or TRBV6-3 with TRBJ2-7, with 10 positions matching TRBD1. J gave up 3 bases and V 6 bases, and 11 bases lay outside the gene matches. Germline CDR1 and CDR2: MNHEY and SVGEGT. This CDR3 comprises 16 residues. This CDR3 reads CASSPPAGTGVYEQYF. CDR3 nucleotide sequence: TGTGCCAGCAGCCCCCCTGCCGGGACAGGGGTCTACGAGCAGTACTTC.

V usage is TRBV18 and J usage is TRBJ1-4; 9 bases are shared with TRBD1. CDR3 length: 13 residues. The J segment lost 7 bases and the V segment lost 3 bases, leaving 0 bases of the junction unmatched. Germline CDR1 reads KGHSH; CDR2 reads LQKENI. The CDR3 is CASSPGQGEKLFF. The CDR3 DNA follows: TGTGCCAGCTCACCGGGACAGGGTGAAAAACTGTTTTTT.

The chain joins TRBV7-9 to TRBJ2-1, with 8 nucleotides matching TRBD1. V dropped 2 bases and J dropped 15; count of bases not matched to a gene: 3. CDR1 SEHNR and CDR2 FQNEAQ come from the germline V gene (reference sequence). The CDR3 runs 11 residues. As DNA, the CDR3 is TGTGCCAGCAGCTTAAGCACAGGGGGGTTCTTC. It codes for CASSLSTGGFF.

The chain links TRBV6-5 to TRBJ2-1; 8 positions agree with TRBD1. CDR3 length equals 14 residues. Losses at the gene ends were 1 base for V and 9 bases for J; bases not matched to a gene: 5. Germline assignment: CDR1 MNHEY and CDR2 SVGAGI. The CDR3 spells CASSYWQGAGEQFF. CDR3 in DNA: TGTGCCAGCAGTTACTGGCAGGGGGCTGGTGAGCAGTTCTTC.

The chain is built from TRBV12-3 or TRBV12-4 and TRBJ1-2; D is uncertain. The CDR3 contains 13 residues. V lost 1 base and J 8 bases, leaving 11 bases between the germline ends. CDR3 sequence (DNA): TGTGCCAGCAGTTTAGGTGGACTTTTAGGCTACACCTTC. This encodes CASSLGGLLGYTF.